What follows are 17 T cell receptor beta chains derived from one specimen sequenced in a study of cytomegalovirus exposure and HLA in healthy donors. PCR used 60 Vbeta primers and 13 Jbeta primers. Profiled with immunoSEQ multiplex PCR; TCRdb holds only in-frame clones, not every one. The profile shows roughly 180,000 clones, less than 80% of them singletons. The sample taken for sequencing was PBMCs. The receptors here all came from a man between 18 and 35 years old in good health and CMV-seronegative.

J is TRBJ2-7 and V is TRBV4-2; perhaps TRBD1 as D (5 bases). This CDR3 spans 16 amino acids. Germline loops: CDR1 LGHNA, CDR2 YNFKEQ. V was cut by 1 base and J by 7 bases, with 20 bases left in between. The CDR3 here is CASSQVMTVDLREQYF. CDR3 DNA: TGTGCCAGCAGCCAAGTAATGACAGTGGACCTGAGGGAGCAGTACTTC.

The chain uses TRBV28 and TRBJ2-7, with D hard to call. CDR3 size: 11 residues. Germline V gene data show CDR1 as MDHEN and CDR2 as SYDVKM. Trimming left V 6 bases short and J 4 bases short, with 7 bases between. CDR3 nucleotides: TGTGCCAGCAGCACGGGTTACGAGCAGTACTTC. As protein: CASSTGYEQYF. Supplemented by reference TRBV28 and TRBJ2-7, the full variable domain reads DVKVTQSSRYLVKRTGEKVFLECVQDMDHENMFWYRQDPGLGLRLIYFSYDVKMKEKGDIPEGYSVSREKKERFSLILESASTNQTSMYLCASSTGYEQYFGPGTRLTVT.

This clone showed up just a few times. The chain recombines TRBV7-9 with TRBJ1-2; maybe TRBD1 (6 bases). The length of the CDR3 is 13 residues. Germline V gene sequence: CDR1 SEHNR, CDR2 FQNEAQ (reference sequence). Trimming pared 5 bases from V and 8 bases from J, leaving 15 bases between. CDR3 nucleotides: TGTGCCAGCAGCGCCCAAGGGGGATCGGGCTACACCTTC. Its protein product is CASSAQGGSGYTF.

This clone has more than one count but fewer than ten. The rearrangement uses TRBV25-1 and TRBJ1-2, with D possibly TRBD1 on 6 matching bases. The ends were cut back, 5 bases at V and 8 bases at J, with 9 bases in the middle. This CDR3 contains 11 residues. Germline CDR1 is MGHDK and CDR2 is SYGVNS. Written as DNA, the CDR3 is TGTGCCAGCAGTTCTACAGGGGGCTACACCTTC. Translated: CASSSTGGYTF.

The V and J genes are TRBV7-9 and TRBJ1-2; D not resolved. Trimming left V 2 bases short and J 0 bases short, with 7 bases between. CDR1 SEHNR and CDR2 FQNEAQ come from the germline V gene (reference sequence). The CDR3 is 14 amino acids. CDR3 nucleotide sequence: TGTGCCAGCAGCTTACTAAGAGCTAACTATGGCTACACCTTC. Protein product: CASSLLRANYGYTF.

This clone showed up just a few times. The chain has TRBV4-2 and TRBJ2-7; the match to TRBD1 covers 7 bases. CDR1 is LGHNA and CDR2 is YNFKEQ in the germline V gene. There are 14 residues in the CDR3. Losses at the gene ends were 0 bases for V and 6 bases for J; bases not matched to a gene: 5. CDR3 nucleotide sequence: TGTGCCAGCAGCCAAGATCGGGCAGGGGGCGAGCAGTACTTC. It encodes CASSQDRAGGEQYF.

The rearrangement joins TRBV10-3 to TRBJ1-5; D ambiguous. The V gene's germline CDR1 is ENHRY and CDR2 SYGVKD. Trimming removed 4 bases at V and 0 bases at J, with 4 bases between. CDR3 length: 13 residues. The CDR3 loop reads CAISADSNQPQHF. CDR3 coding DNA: TGTGCCATCAGTGCAGATAGCAATCAGCCCCAGCATTTT.

CDR3 DNA: TGTGCCATCAGTGAGTCGGGACAGGGGGAGCAGTACTTC. Its protein is CAISESGQGEQYF. The chain employs TRBV10-3 and TRBJ2-7; 10 bases map to TRBD1. Germline CDR1 ENHRY, CDR2 SYGVKD. The CDR3 has 13 residues. V lost 0 bases to trimming and J lost 7 bases; unmatched junction nucleotides: 0.

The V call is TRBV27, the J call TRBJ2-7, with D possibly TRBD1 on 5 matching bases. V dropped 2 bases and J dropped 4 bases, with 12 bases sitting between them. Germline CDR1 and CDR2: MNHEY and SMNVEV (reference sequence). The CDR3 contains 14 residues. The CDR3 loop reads CASSLTVQGYEQYF. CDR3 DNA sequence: TGTGCCAGCAGTTTAACGGTGCAGGGTTACGAGCAGTACTTC.

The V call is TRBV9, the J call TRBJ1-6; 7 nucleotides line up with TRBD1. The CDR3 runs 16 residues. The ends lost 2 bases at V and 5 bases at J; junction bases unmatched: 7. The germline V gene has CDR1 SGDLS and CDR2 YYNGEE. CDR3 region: CASSVGQALNNSPLHF. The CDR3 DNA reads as TGTGCCAGCAGCGTCGGACAGGCATTAAATAATTCACCCCTCCACTTT.

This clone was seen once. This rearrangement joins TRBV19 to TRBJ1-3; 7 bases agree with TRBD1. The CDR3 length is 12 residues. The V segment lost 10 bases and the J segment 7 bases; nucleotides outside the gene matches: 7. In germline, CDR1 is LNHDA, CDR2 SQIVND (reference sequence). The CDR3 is CATRDRLNTIYF. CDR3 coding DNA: TGTGCCACCCGGGACAGACTCAACACCATATATTTT.

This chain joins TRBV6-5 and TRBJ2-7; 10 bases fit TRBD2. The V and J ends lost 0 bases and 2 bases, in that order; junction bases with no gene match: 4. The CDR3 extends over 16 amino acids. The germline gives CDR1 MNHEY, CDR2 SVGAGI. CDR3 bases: TGTGCCAGCAGTTACTCGGTCCTAGCGGGGGCCTACGAGCAGTACTTC. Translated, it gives CASSYSVLAGAYEQYF.

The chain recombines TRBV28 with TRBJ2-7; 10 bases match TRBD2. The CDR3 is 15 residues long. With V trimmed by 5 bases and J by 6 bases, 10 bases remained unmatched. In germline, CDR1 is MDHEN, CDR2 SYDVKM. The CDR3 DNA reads TGTGCCAGCAGTCAGGCAAGCGGGAGGGCCGGCGAGCAGTACTTC. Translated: CASSQASGRAGEQYF.

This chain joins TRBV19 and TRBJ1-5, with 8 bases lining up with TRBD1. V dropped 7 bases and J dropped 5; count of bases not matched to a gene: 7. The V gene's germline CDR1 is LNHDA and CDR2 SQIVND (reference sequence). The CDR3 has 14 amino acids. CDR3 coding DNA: TGTGCCAGTACTGGGACAGGAGTTTATCAGCCCCAGCATTTT. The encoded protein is CASTGTGVYQPQHF.

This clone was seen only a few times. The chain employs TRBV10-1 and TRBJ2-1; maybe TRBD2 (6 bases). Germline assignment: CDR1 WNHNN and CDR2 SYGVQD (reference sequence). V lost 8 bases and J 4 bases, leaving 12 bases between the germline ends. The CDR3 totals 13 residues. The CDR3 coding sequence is TGCGCCAGCCGACTAGACAAATACAATGAGCAGTTCTTC. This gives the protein CASRLDKYNEQFF.

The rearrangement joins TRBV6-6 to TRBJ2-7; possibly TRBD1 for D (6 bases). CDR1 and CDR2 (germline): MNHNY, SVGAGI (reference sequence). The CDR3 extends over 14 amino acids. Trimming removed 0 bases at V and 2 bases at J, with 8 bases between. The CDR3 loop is CASSYSTGAYEQYF. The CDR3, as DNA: TGTGCCAGCAGTTACTCGACAGGAGCCTACGAGCAGTACTTC.

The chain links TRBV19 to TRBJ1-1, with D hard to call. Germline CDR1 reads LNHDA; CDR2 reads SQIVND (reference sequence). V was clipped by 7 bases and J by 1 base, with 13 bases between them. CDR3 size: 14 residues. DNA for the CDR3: TGTGCCAGTACCCCGGCCCCGGGGAACACTGAAGCTTTCTTT. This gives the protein CASTPAPGNTEAFF.